The rows below give T cell receptor beta chains drawn from one sample of a study of identical twins. TCRdb reanalysed the 5' RACE reads using MiXCR and keeps one entry per CDR3 protein. The repertoire consists of over 550,000 distinct CDR3 sequences, with roughly 6.6% occurring once and the leading ten covering about 1.5%. These data also featured in a second study, about yellow fever vaccine responses in identical twins.

The sample taken for sequencing was PBMCs. These receptors originate from a woman in her late teens or twenties in good health. Each CDR3 is given with its conserved first and last residue. A D gene is named only where the DNA matches it firmly. Clone sizes are given selectively: once, few, many, or a class where the clone is expanded.

V gene	J gene	clone size	D gene	CDR3 DNA	CDR3 protein
TRBV5-6	TRBJ2-5	.	TRBD1	TGTGCCAGCAGCCCTCAGACAGGGGTGGACCAAGAGACCCAGTACTTC	CASSPQTGVDQETQYF
TRBV4-2	TRBJ2-2	few	.	TGTGCCAGCAGCCAAGTGGCGGAGAACACCGGGGAGCTGTTTTTT	CASSQVAENTGELFF
TRBV20-1	TRBJ1-1	.	.	TGCAGTGCTAGTAGGCCGAACACTGAAGCTTTCTTT	CSASRPNTEAFF
TRBV3-1	TRBJ1-1	.	.	TGTGCCAGCAGCCAATATTTGAACACTGAAGCTTTCTTT	CASSQYLNTEAFF
TRBV20-1	TRBJ2-4	many	.	TGCAGTGCTAGAGGTGACGCGGTCCTAGCCAAAAACATTCAGTACTTC	CSARGDAVLAKNIQYF
TRBV12-3/TRBV12-4	TRBJ2-6	few	.	TGTGCCAGCAGTAGCTACGCGACTTTCTCTGGGGCCAACGTCCTGACTTTC	CASSSYATFSGANVLTF
TRBV7-2	TRBJ1-1	few	.	TGTGCCAGCAGCGGGCCTAGAGCTGAAGCTTTCTTT	CASSGPRAEAFF
TRBV5-5	TRBJ1-6	.	TRBD1	TGTGCCAGCAGCCGGACAGGGGAAGGTCGATCACCCCTCCACTTT	CASSRTGEGRSPLHF
TRBV6-2/TRBV6-3	TRBJ2-2	.	.	TGTGCCAGCAGTTACTCTTGGGACACCGGGGAGCTGTTTTTT	CASSYSWDTGELFF
TRBV9	TRBJ2-2	few	.	TGTGCCAGCAGCGTATCTTCCCTGGCTGGGCGACGCGGTATCACCGGGGAGCTGTTTTTT	CASSVSSLAGRRGITGELFF
TRBV12-3/TRBV12-4	TRBJ1-1	many	.	TGTGCCAGCAGCCTACCTTACTACACTGAAGCTTTCTTT	CASSLPYYTEAFF
TRBV3-1	TRBJ2-3	many	.	TGTGCCAGCAGCCAAGGGAAGTCAGATACGCAGTATTTT	CASSQGKSDTQYF
TRBV12-3/TRBV12-4	TRBJ2-3	few	TRBD2	TGTGCCAGCAAAATAGCGGGAGCGGGGGGAGATACGCAGTATTTT	CASKIAGAGGDTQYF
TRBV29-1	TRBJ2-5	many	.	TGCAGCGTTCAGTTTGGTGAGACCCAGTACTTC	CSVQFGETQYF
TRBV28	TRBJ2-1	few	TRBD1	TGTGCCAGCAGCCGAAGGGGGACAGCAAGCATCAATGAGCAGTTCTTC	CASSRRGTASINEQFF
TRBV20-1	TRBJ2-3	many	TRBD2	TGCAGTGCTTCACTAGCGGAGAGCACAGATACGCAGTATTTT	CSASLAESTDTQYF
TRBV6-6	TRBJ2-7	few	.	TGTGCCAGCAGTTACATCACCCGGGCCGAGCAGTACTTC	CASSYITRAEQYF
TRBV4-2	TRBJ2-7	.	TRBD1	TGTGCCAGCAGCCAGGCCGGGACAGGTCGTTCCTACGAGCAGTACTTC	CASSQAGTGRSYEQYF
TRBV20-1	TRBJ2-5	few	TRBD2	TGCAGTGCTAGGTTAGCGGGGGCCCAAAAGACCCAGTACTTC	CSARLAGAQKTQYF
TRBV20-1	TRBJ2-2	many	TRBD2	TGCAGTGCCACTTCTAGCGGGGGGATAACCGGGGAGCTGTTTTTT	CSATSSGGITGELFF
TRBV6-5	TRBJ1-2	few	TRBD1	TGTGCCACTCAAAGGACAGGGACTGGCTACACCTTC	CATQRTGTGYTF
TRBV11-1	TRBJ2-5	few	TRBD2	TGTGCCAGCAGCTTAGGGGTGTTAGCGGGAGGGGCAGAGACCCAGTACTTC	CASSLGVLAGGAETQYF
TRBV12-3/TRBV12-4	TRBJ1-2	many	.	TGTGCCAGCAGTTCGGACACTACCTATGGCTACACCTTC	CASSSDTTYGYTF
TRBV28	TRBJ2-1	few	TRBD2	TGTGCCAGCAGTTTCATAGCGGGAGGGGTGGATGAGCAGTTCTTC	CASSFIAGGVDEQFF
TRBV20-1	TRBJ1-6	.	.	TGCAGTGCCAAAACAGGGAATTCACCCCTCCACTTT	CSAKTGNSPLHF
TRBV12-3/TRBV12-4	TRBJ2-7	many	TRBD2	TGTGCCAGCAGTTCGCGGGAGGACCCATACGAGCAGTACTTC	CASSSREDPYEQYF
TRBV4-1	TRBJ1-2	few	.	TGCGCCAGCAGCCAAGCGTCCCAGGGAAACTATGGCTACACCTTC	CASSQASQGNYGYTF
TRBV6-5	TRBJ1-2	few	.	TGTGCCAGCAGTTACTCTCAGGCGGGCATCTATGGCTACACCTTC	CASSYSQAGIYGYTF
TRBV5-1	TRBJ2-7	many	TRBD2	TGCGCCAGCAGTTCGAGCGGGAACTACGAGCAGTACTTC	CASSSSGNYEQYF
TRBV5-1	TRBJ2-2	few	.	TGCGCCAGCAGCCCCGACGGGGCCGGGGAGCTGTTTTTT	CASSPDGAGELFF
TRBV27	TRBJ2-7	many	.	TGTGCCAGCGGAATCTACGAGCAGTACTTC	CASGIYEQYF
TRBV12-3/TRBV12-4	TRBJ1-5	many	.	TGTGCCAGCAGCCAACCCCCCGGCAATCAGCCCCAGCATTTT	CASSQPPGNQPQHF
TRBV9	TRBJ2-1	.	.	TGTGCCAGCAGCACCCCGGGCGTCTCCTACAATGAGCAGTTCTTC	CASSTPGVSYNEQFF
TRBV20-1	TRBJ2-7	.	TRBD2	TGCAGTGCTAGTAAGGGACTAGCGGGACAAACAGGGTCCTACGAGCAGTACTTC	CSASKGLAGQTGSYEQYF
TRBV5-1	TRBJ2-2	many	TRBD2	TGCGCCAGCAGCGGGGGACTAACAGCGGGGGGGCCTTTGATGTACACCGGGGAGCTGTTTTTT	CASSGGLTAGGPLMYTGELFF
TRBV2	TRBJ1-1	many	.	TGTGCCAGCAGCGCCGGGACACTGAACACTGAAGCTTTCTTT	CASSAGTLNTEAFF
TRBV3-1	TRBJ2-2	many	.	TGTGCCAGCAGCCAGACGGTTGGGATTGTCGGGGAGCTGTTTTTT	CASSQTVGIVGELFF
TRBV16	TRBJ1-1	.	TRBD1	TGTGCCAGCAGCCAATCGGGCAGGGGGCTTACTGAAGCTTTCTTT	CASSQSGRGLTEAFF
TRBV7-6	TRBJ2-5	few	TRBD1	TGTGCCAGCAGCCCGGAAAGGGGGCCCCAAGAGACCCAGTACTTC	CASSPERGPQETQYF